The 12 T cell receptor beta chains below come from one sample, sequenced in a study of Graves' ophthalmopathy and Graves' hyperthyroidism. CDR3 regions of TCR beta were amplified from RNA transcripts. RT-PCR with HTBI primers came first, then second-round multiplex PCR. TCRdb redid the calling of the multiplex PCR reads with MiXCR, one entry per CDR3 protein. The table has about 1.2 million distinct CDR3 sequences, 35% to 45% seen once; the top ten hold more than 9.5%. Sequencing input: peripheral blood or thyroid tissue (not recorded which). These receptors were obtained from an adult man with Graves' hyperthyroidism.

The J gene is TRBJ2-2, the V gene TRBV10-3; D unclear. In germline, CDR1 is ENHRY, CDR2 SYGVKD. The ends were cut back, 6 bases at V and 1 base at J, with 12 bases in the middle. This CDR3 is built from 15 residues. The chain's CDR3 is CAIRKSDQNTGELFF. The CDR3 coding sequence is TGTGCCATCAGGAAATCAGACCAGAACACCGGGGAGCTGTTTTTT.

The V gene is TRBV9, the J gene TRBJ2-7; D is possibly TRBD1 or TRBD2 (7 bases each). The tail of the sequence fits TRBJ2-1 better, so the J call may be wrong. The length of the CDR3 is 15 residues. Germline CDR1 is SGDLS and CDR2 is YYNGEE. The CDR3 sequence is CASNPSGGGQPEQFF. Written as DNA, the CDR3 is TGTGCCAGCAACCCAAGTGGGGGGGGACAGCCTGAGCAGTTCTTC.

The chain's CDR3 is CASSARLGGGTEAFF. As DNA, the CDR3 is TGTGCCAGCAGCGCGCGTTTGGGCGGAGGCACTGAAGCTTTCTTT. The chain uses TRBV5-4 and TRBJ1-1; D not certain. The V gene lost 4 bases and the J gene lost 4 bases, with 17 bases spanning the gap. The CDR3 spans 15 residues. CDR1 and CDR2 from the germline V gene are SGHNT and YYREEE (reference sequence).

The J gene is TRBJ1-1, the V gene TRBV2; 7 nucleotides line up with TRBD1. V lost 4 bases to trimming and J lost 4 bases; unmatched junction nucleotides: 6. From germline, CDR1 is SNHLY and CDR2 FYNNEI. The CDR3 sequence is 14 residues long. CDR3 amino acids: CASSAGAGGTEAFF. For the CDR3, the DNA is TGTGCCAGCAGTGCGGGGGCAGGGGGCACTGAAGCTTTCTTT.

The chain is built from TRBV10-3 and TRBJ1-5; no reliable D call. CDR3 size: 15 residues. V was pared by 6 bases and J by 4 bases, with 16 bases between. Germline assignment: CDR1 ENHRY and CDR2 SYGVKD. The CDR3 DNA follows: TGTGCCATCAGGGGAGGGTGGCAGGAAAATCAGCCCCAGCATTTT. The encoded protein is CAIRGGWQENQPQHF.

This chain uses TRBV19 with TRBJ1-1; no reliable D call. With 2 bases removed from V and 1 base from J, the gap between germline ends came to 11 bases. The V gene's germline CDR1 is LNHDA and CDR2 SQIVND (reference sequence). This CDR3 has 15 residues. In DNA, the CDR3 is TGTGCCAGTAGTATAATCCGGAGAGGGAACACTGAAGCTTTCTTT. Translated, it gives CASSIIRRGNTEAFF.

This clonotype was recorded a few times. DNA for the CDR3: TGTGCCATCAGTGCGTCGACAGGGCTTCAAGAGACCCAGTACTTC. Translating gives CAISASTGLQETQYF. This chain links TRBV10-3 with TRBJ2-5; 7 bases agree with TRBD1. Per germline, CDR1 ENHRY and CDR2 SYGVKD. J gave up 2 bases and V 4 bases, and 7 bases lay outside the gene matches. The CDR3 runs 15 residues.

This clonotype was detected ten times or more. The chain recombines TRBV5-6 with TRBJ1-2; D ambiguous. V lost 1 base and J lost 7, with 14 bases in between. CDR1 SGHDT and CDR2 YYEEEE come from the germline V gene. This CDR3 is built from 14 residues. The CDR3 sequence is CASSLFRGSAGYTF. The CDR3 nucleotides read TGTGCCAGCAGCTTGTTCCGGGGATCGGCTGGCTACACCTTC.

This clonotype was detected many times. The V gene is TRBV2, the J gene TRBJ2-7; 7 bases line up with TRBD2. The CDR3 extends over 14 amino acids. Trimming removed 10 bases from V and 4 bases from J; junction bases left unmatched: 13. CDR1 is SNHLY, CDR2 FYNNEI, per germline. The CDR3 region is CATTPGLGSYEQYF. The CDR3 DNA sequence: TGTGCCACCACCCCCGGACTAGGGAGTTACGAGCAGTACTTC.

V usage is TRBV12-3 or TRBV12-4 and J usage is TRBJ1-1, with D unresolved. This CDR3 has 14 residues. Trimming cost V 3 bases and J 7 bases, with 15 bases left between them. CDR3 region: CASSLGLPSLEAFF. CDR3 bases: TGTGCCAGCAGTTTGGGCCTCCCCTCGCTTGAAGCTTTCTTT.

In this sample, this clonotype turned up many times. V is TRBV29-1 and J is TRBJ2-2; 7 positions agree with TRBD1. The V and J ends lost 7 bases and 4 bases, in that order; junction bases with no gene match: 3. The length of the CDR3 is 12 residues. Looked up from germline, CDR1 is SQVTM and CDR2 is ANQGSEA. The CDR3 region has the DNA TGCAGCGGGACAGGTACCACCGGGGAGCTGTTTTTT. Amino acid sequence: CSGTGTTGELFF.

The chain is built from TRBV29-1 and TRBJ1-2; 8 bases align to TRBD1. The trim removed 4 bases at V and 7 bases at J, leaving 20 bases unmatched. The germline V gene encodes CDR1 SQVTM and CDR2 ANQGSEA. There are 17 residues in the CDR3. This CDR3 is CSVGRQGNTEAISGYTF. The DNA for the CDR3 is TGCAGCGTTGGGAGACAGGGGAACACTGAAGCAATCAGTGGCTACACCTTC.